These 32 T cell receptor beta chains share one sample of origin, sequenced in a study of PD-L1 blockade in urothelial cancer. This table comes from immunoSEQ multiplex PCR, and its TCRdb copy is limited to in-frame clones, with some not included. Found here are about 84,000 clones, roughly 87% of them singletons; the top ten hold more than 8%. The sample consisted of PBMCs, taken around atezolizumab (anti-PD-L1) treatment. The receptors originated from a man in his 70s with urothelial cancer.

The chain recombines TRBV7-9 with TRBJ2-7; 7 nucleotides align to TRBD1. In germline, CDR1 is SEHNR, CDR2 FQNEAQ (reference sequence). This CDR3 is 14 amino acids long. Losses at the gene ends were 5 bases for V and 3 bases for J; bases not matched to a gene: 7. The CDR3 protein is CASSPGQSDYEQYF. CDR3 DNA: TGTGCCAGCAGCCCGGGACAGAGTGACTACGAGCAGTACTTC. The full variable domain, in which reference TRBV7-9 and TRBJ2-7 provide the parts outside the CDR3, is DTGVSQNPRHKITKRGQNVTFRCDPISEHNRLYWYRQTLGQGPEFLTYFQNEAQLEKSRLLSDRFSAERPKGSFSTLEIQRTEQGDSAMYLCASSPGQSDYEQYFGPGTRLTVT.

V gene TRBV6-6 combines with J gene TRBJ1-2, with D perhaps TRBD1 (6 bases). The germline V and J ends were trimmed by 4 bases and 6 bases, with 15 bases remaining between them. This CDR3 region has 14 residues. Germline V gene data show CDR1 as MNHNY and CDR2 as SVGAGI (reference sequence). The CDR3 DNA reads as TGTGCCAGCAGTTCCACAGGGTTTGGGGATGGCTACACCTTC. Translated, it gives CASSSTGFGDGYTF.

The rearrangement links TRBV9 to TRBJ1-1; maybe TRBD1 (6 bases). The CDR3 is made up of 15 amino acids. The V and J ends lost 3 bases and 2 bases respectively, with 14 bases between them. Germline CDR1 reads SGDLS; CDR2 reads YYNGEE. CDR3 residues: CASSDGTGLNTEAFF. CDR3 DNA sequence: TGTGCCAGCAGCGATGGAACAGGGTTAAACACTGAAGCTTTCTTT. The full variable domain, in which reference TRBV9 and TRBJ1-1 provide the parts outside the CDR3, is DSGVTQTPKHLITATGQRVTLRCSPRSGDLSVYWYQQSLDQGLQFLIQYYNGEERAKGNILERFSAQQFPDLHSELNLSSLELGDSALYFCASSDGTGLNTEAFFGQGTRLTVV.

This chain joins TRBV5-5 and TRBJ1-5; D call uncertain. Trimming removed 5 bases at V and 3 bases at J, with 6 bases between. The V gene's germline CDR1 is SGHKS and CDR2 YYEKEE (reference sequence). The CDR3 covers 12 residues. This CDR3 is CASSLNNQPQHF. Written as DNA, the CDR3 is TGTGCCAGCAGTCTAAACAATCAGCCCCAGCATTTT.

The rearrangement links TRBV5-6 to TRBJ2-2, with TRBD1 as a possible D gene (6 bases). The CDR3 loop spans 14 amino acids. Trimming cost V 4 bases and J 5 bases, with 12 bases left between them. Germline lookup yields CDR1 SGHDT and CDR2 YYEEEE. CDR3 sequence: CASSVLRGTGELFF. The CDR3 region has the DNA TGTGCCAGCAGCGTCCTCAGGGGAACCGGGGAGCTGTTTTTT.

This rearrangement joins TRBV6-1 to TRBJ1-5; D perhaps matches TRBD1 (5 bases). The CDR3 extends over 16 amino acids. CDR1 and CDR2 (germline): MNHNS, SASEGT. Trimming left V 4 bases short and J 4 bases short, with 17 bases between. Here the CDR3 reads CASSGHAGRGNQPQHF. DNA of the CDR3: TGTGCCAGCAGTGGACATGCGGGGCGAGGAAATCAGCCCCAGCATTTT.

V and J are TRBV27 and TRBJ2-1, with 12 positions matching TRBD2. The CDR3 length is 15 residues. V was clipped by 5 bases and J by 8 bases; unmatched bases: 7. Germline V gene lookup returns CDR1 MNHEY and CDR2 SMNVEV (reference sequence). CDR3 nucleotides: TGTGCCAGCAGTCCAAGGACTAGCGGGGTACATGAGCAGTTCTTC. Translated: CASSPRTSGVHEQFF.

This clone was recorded a few times. The rearrangement links TRBV7-9 to TRBJ2-7; unclear D gene. V was clipped by 5 bases and J by 4 bases, with 6 bases between them. Germline CDR1 is SEHNR and CDR2 is FQNEAQ (reference sequence). The CDR3 extends over 11 amino acids. The CDR3 sequence is CASSPLYEQYF. The CDR3 DNA follows: TGTGCCAGCAGCCCCCTGTACGAGCAGTACTTC.

The chain couples TRBV2 to TRBJ1-6; the D is unclear. CDR1 is SNHLY, CDR2 FYNNEI, per germline. V lost 7 bases and J 10 bases, leaving 11 bases between the germline ends. The CDR3 extends over 12 amino acids. CDR3 sequence reads: CASMLDPSPLHF. The CDR3 DNA follows: TGTGCCAGCATGCTAGACCCGTCACCCCTCCACTTT.

This clone was picked up a small number of times. The V call is TRBV30, the J call TRBJ2-1, with D hard to call. The CDR3 has 13 residues. Per the germline V gene, CDR1 is GTSNPN and CDR2 is SVGIG (reference sequence). The germline V and J ends were trimmed by 0 bases and 2 bases, with 5 bases remaining between them. CDR3 sequence reads: CAWSVLPYNEQFF. Here the CDR3 DNA reads TGTGCCTGGAGTGTACTCCCCTACAATGAGCAGTTCTTC.

V is TRBV30 and J is TRBJ1-1; D unresolved. Germline CDR1 GTSNPN, CDR2 SVGIG (reference sequence). The length of the CDR3 is 13 residues. The CDR3 is CAGGRKGNTEAFF. DNA of the CDR3: TGTGCAGGAGGCCGCAAGGGGAACACTGAAGCTTTCTTT.

The chain carries TRBV9 and TRBJ2-2; D is unclear. The CDR3 is 13 amino acids. Germline assignment: CDR1 SGDLS and CDR2 YYNGEE. Between the trimmed V and J ends, which lost 0 bases and 5 bases, there was a span of 5 bases. The CDR3 DNA follows: TGTGCCAGCAGCGTAGGTCAGACCGGGGAGCTGTTTTTT. Translation: CASSVGQTGELFF.

This clone has only a few counts. J is TRBJ1-6 and V is TRBV18, with D tentatively TRBD1 (5 bases). The germline CDR1 and CDR2 sequences are KGHSH and LQKENI. The CDR3 sequence is 16 residues long. V was pared by 2 bases and J by 6 bases, with 14 bases between. The CDR3 protein is CASSPGAAPVNSPLHF. The CDR3 DNA follows: TGTGCCAGCTCACCAGGGGCGGCGCCCGTTAATTCACCCCTCCACTTT.

V usage is TRBV7-9 and J usage is TRBJ1-4, with TRBD1 identical over 9 bases. Germline V lookup: CDR1 SEHNR, CDR2 FQNEAQ (reference sequence). The CDR3 contains 17 residues. The trim removed 5 bases at V and 0 bases at J, leaving 7 bases unmatched. The CDR3 spells CASSGKTGGATNEKLFF. CDR3 in DNA: TGTGCCAGCAGCGGAAAGACAGGGGGGGCAACTAATGAAAAACTGTTTTTT. Variable domain in full (rest from reference TRBV7-9 and TRBJ1-4): DTGVSQNPRHKITKRGQNVTFRCDPISEHNRLYWYRQTLGQGPEFLTYFQNEAQLEKSRLLSDRFSAERPKGSFSTLEIQRTEQGDSAMYLCASSGKTGGATNEKLFFGSGTQLSVL.

The rearrangement joins TRBV19 to TRBJ2-3; 9 positions agree with TRBD2. Germline-derived CDR1 and CDR2 are LNHDA and SQIVND (reference sequence). V lost 4 bases to trimming and J lost 2 bases; unmatched junction nucleotides: 7. The CDR3 consists of 16 residues. The chain's CDR3 is CASSREAGGITDTQYF. CDR3 DNA sequence: TGTGCCAGTAGTAGGGAGGCGGGGGGGATCACAGATACGCAGTATTTT. The whole variable domain, filled in from reference TRBV19 and TRBJ2-3, reads DGGITQSPKYLFRKEGQNVTLSCEQNLNHDAMYWYRQDPGQGLRLIYYSQIVNDFQKGDIAEGYSVSREKKESFPLTVTSAQKNPTAFYLCASSREAGGITDTQYFGPGTRLTVL.

The gene calls are TRBV7-9 and TRBJ1-5, with 8 bases matching TRBD1. Germline V gene sequence: CDR1 SEHNR, CDR2 FQNEAQ (reference sequence). V was clipped by 5 bases and J by 6 bases; unmatched bases: 9. CDR3 length: 15 residues. CDR3 sequence: CASSPGQGNGQPQHF. The DNA of the CDR3 is TGTGCCAGCAGCCCCGGACAGGGAAATGGTCAGCCCCAGCATTTT.

The chain recombines TRBV28 with TRBJ2-3, with D possibly TRBD2 on 6 matching bases. V was shortened by 1 base and J by 0 bases, with 20 bases between the two germline ends. The CDR3 is 19 residues long. Germline V CDR1 and CDR2: MDHEN, SYDVKM. The CDR3 is CASSLYRTTLYPSTDTQYF. The CDR3 DNA reads as TGTGCCAGCAGTTTATACCGGACTACCCTATACCCTAGCACAGATACGCAGTATTTT.

The chain joins TRBV19 to TRBJ1-2; 7 bases map to TRBD1. J was trimmed by 8 bases and V by 1 base; bases with no gene match: 4. The CDR3 is 13 residues long. Looked up from germline, CDR1 is LNHDA and CDR2 is SQIVND (reference sequence). The CDR3 reads CASSIARGQGYTF. In DNA, the CDR3 is TGTGCCAGTAGTATAGCTAGGGGGCAAGGCTACACCTTC.

The J gene is TRBJ2-5, the V gene TRBV6-1; TRBD2 agrees at 8 bases. Per germline, CDR1 MNHNS and CDR2 SASEGT. CDR3 length: 14 residues. The V and J ends lost 7 bases and 1 base, in that order; junction bases with no gene match: 5. The CDR3 DNA reads as TGTGCCAGCACCACTAGCGGCCCCCAAGAGACCCAGTACTTC. Protein: CASTTSGPQETQYF.

This clone was counted only a few times. The CDR3 bases are TGCGCCAGCAGCCAAGGAAGGACTTTTGGAAACACCATATATTTT. Amino acids: CASSQGRTFGNTIYF. The chain combines TRBV4-1 with TRBJ1-3; D remains ambiguous. Germline CDR1 and CDR2: MGHRA and YSYEKL. The CDR3 is made up of 15 amino acids. Trimming pared 1 base from V and 3 bases from J, leaving 10 bases between.

The V gene is TRBV7-3, the J gene TRBJ1-3; no reliable D call. This CDR3 comprises 13 residues. V lost 5 bases and J lost 0, with 5 bases in between. In germline, CDR1 is SGHTA, CDR2 FQGTGA. The CDR3 region is CASSESSGNTIYF. CDR3 sequence (DNA): TGTGCCAGCAGCGAGAGCTCTGGAAACACCATATATTTT.

This clone was seen a few times. The V gene is TRBV2, the J gene TRBJ2-7; a possible D gene is TRBD2 (6 bases). Per the germline V gene, CDR1 is SNHLY and CDR2 is FYNNEI. V gave up 1 base and J gave up 5 bases, with 15 bases separating them. The CDR3 is 15 amino acids. The CDR3 is CASSEDPTSINEQYF. The CDR3 coding sequence is TGTGCCAGCAGTGAAGACCCGACTAGTATCAACGAGCAGTACTTC.

The J gene is TRBJ2-7, the V gene TRBV11-3, with 13 bases lining up with TRBD2. Germline V CDR1 and CDR2: SGHNT, YENEEA. The CDR3 loop spans 16 amino acids. V lost 5 bases to trimming and J lost 5 bases; unmatched junction nucleotides: 9. In DNA, the CDR3 is TGTGCCAGCAGCCCCGGACTAGCGGGAGTTGGGCACGAGCAGTACTTC. Residues: CASSPGLAGVGHEQYF.

The count of this clone is one. This chain joins TRBV30 and TRBJ2-1; 12 bases map to TRBD2. The length of the CDR3 is 13 residues. Germline V CDR1 and CDR2: GTSNPN, SVGIG (reference sequence). The CDR3 coding sequence is TGTGCTAGAACTAGCGGGAGGCTTAATGAGCAGTTCTTC. It is translated as CARTSGRLNEQFF. Based on the CDR3 plus reference TRBV30 and TRBJ2-1, the full variable domain is SQTIHQWPATLVQPVGSPLSLECTVEGTSNPNLYWYRQAAGRGLQLLFYSVGIGQISSEVPQNLSASRPQDRQFILSSKKLLLSDSGFYLCARTSGRLNEQFFGPGTRLTVL.

The V and J genes are TRBV6-4 and TRBJ1-1, with TRBD1 matching 9 bases. CDR3 length: 13 amino acids. Germline CDR1 MRHNA, CDR2 SNTAGT. The V and J ends lost 4 bases and 4 bases, in that order; junction bases with no gene match: 1. Written as DNA, the CDR3 is TGTGCCAGCAGTGGGGGACAGGGCACTGAAGCTTTCTTT. Its protein product is CASSGGQGTEAFF.

V is TRBV30 and J is TRBJ2-2; tentatively, D is TRBD2 (6 bases). The CDR3 is 14 amino acids. Trimming removed 0 bases at V and 4 bases at J, with 9 bases between. Germline V CDR1 and CDR2: GTSNPN, SVGIG (reference sequence). CDR3: CAWSVRGGTGELFF. The CDR3 region has the DNA TGTGCCTGGAGTGTAAGGGGAGGCACCGGGGAGCTGTTTTTT.

The V and J genes are TRBV19 and TRBJ1-2; 7 nucleotides match TRBD1. J was trimmed by 4 bases and V by 3 bases; bases with no gene match: 11. CDR1 is LNHDA, CDR2 SQIVND, per germline (reference sequence). CDR3 length: 16 residues. CDR3 residues: CASSIGGNRGLYGYTF. The CDR3 DNA sequence: TGTGCCAGTAGTATTGGGGGCAACAGGGGACTCTATGGCTACACCTTC.

The chain joins TRBV4-1 to TRBJ2-7; a weak D match, TRBD1 (6 bases). This CDR3 is 16 amino acids long. Trimming took off 3 bases at V and 3 bases at J, with 18 bases between the two ends. Germline values: CDR1 MGHRA, CDR2 YSYEKL. CDR3 region: CASSHLPGQQVYEQYF. In DNA form, the CDR3 reads TGCGCCAGCAGCCATCTTCCGGGACAACAAGTCTACGAGCAGTACTTC.

This clone was found once. The V and J genes are TRBV11-3 and TRBJ2-3; no definite D call. This CDR3 contains 12 residues. In germline, CDR1 is SGHNT, CDR2 YENEEA. V gave up 5 bases and J gave up 1 base, with 4 bases separating them. CDR3 sequence: CASSRGTDTQYF. The CDR3, as DNA: TGTGCCAGCAGCCGGGGCACAGATACGCAGTATTTT.

This clone has only a few counts. The rearrangement joins TRBV11-2 to TRBJ1-1; D gene unclear. CDR3 length equals 11 residues. Germline lookup yields CDR1 SGHAT and CDR2 FQNNGV. With 5 bases removed from V and 3 bases from J, the gap between germline ends came to 4 bases. CDR3 protein: CASSLYTEAFF. CDR3 nucleotide sequence: TGTGCCAGCAGCCTCTACACTGAAGCTTTCTTT.

The chain uses TRBV9 and TRBJ2-6; D is possibly TRBD1 (5 bases). V lost 3 bases and J 4 bases, leaving 11 bases between the germline ends. This CDR3 is built from 15 residues. In germline, CDR1 is SGDLS, CDR2 YYNGEE. The CDR3 is CASSARVSGANVLTF. The CDR3 nucleotides read TGTGCCAGCAGCGCCAGGGTTTCCGGGGCCAACGTCCTGACTTTC. Complete variable domain (other parts from reference TRBV9 and TRBJ2-6): DSGVTQTPKHLITATGQRVTLRCSPRSGDLSVYWYQQSLDQGLQFLIQYYNGEERAKGNILERFSAQQFPDLHSELNLSSLELGDSALYFCASSARVSGANVLTFGAGSRLTVL.

The rearrangement uses TRBV7-2 and TRBJ2-1; TRBD2 matches at 9 bases. The germline V gene has CDR1 SGHTA and CDR2 FQGNSA. There are 14 residues in the CDR3. Trimming at V came to 1 base and at J to 13 bases, leaving 8 bases not matched to a gene. CDR3 sequence: CASSLGSSGGPQFF. For the CDR3, the DNA is TGTGCCAGCAGCTTAGGGTCCAGCGGGGGGCCCCAGTTCTTC.